Below, 12 T cell receptor beta chains from the same sample are listed, as sequenced in a study of vaccination effects on CD4 cells after COVID-19. Clones were read by immunoSEQ multiplex PCR, and TCRdb kept only the in-frame ones, dropping some. The table shows about 70,000 clones, with about 69% occurring only once. No antigens are known for them. Under the ViraFEST assay, PBMC were stimulated with viral peptide pools so that antigen-specific CD4+ T cells expanded. Sequencing was performed afterwards. Cells that had been cultured for approximately eleven days were the source of isolated CD4+ T cells. PCR showed that the person got SARS-CoV-2 infection at some point between March and December 2020. The sample was CD4+ T cells from PBMCs cultured with HIV peptides, taken before COVID-19 vaccination. The subset here: HIV-1 Nef peptide pool negative control/reference culture. The receptor source for this set is a human donor who had a prior SARS-CoV-2 infection.

This chain joins TRBV7-8 and TRBJ1-3; the D is unclear. Trimming pared 1 base from V and 6 bases from J, leaving 7 bases between. This CDR3 comprises 13 residues. Per the germline V gene, CDR1 is SGHVS and CDR2 is FQNEAQ. The CDR3 here is CASSLDMENTIYF. Here the CDR3 DNA reads TGTGCCAGCAGCTTAGATATGGAAAACACCATATATTTT.

This clone showed up just once. V and J are TRBV9 and TRBJ2-2, with D possibly TRBD1 on 5 matching bases. The V end was cut by 4 bases, the J end by 2 bases, with 12 bases between. Germline CDR1 SGDLS, CDR2 YYNGEE. CDR3 length equals 15 residues. The CDR3: CASSFRDRNTGELFF. The CDR3 DNA reads as TGTGCCAGCAGCTTCCGAGACAGAAACACCGGGGAGCTGTTTTTT.

This chain uses TRBV11-3 with TRBJ2-2; 9 bases map to TRBD1. The germline CDR1 and CDR2 sequences are SGHNT and YENEEA. J gave up 6 bases and V 5 bases, and 7 bases lay outside the gene matches. The CDR3 extends over 15 amino acids. The CDR3 spells CASSPQGAWAGELFF. CDR3 nucleotides: TGTGCCAGCAGCCCACAGGGGGCTTGGGCCGGGGAGCTGTTTTTT. Supplemented by reference TRBV11-3 and TRBJ2-2, the full variable domain reads EAGVVQSPRYKIIEKKQPVAFWCNPISGHNTLYWYLQNLGQGPELLIRYENEEAVDDSQLPKDRFSAERLKGVDSTLKIQPAELGDSAVYLCASSPQGAWAGELFFGEGSRLTVL.

J is TRBJ2-3 and V is TRBV24-1; D remains ambiguous. The V end lost 5 bases, the J end lost 0 bases, and 11 bases lay between the germline ends. The CDR3 length is 15 residues. CDR1 is KGHDR and CDR2 is SFDVKD in the germline V gene. The CDR3, as DNA: TGTGCCACCAGTGCCGGGTACCCTAGCACAGATACGCAGTATTTT. The encoded protein is CATSAGYPSTDTQYF.

The V gene is TRBV3-1 (or the pseudogene TRBV3-2), the J gene TRBJ1-2; D unclear. Germline V gene lookup returns CDR1 LGHDT and CDR2 YNNKEL (reference sequence). The CDR3 contains 15 residues. Trimming left V 1 base short and J 8 bases short, with 17 bases between. CDR3 sequence: CASSQAWVETGGYTF. In DNA, the CDR3 is TGTGCCAGCAGCCAAGCGTGGGTGGAAACGGGAGGCTACACCTTC.

The J gene is TRBJ1-1, the V gene TRBV12-5, with 9 bases matching TRBD1. The germline CDR1 and CDR2 sequences are LGHNT and FRNRAP. The CDR3 contains 15 residues. V was pared by 4 bases and J by 4 bases, with 7 bases of the junction left unmatched. The CDR3 nucleotides are TGTGCTAGTGGTTCAAACAGGGGGCTGGGCACTGAAGCTTTCTTT. Protein sequence: CASGSNRGLGTEAFF.

The V and J genes are TRBV5-1 and TRBJ2-7, with D perhaps TRBD1 (5 bases). Trimming took off 3 bases at V and 7 bases at J, with 11 bases between the two ends. Per germline, CDR1 SGHRS and CDR2 YFSETQ. The CDR3 totals 12 residues. CDR3 residues: CASSYTGQEQYF. CDR3 bases: TGCGCCAGCAGCTACACAGGACAAGAGCAGTACTTC.

V and J are TRBV27 and TRBJ2-1, with 12 bases lining up with TRBD2. J was trimmed by 8 bases and V by 7 bases; bases with no gene match: 12. CDR1 is MNHEY and CDR2 is SMNVEV in the germline V gene (reference sequence). There are 16 residues in the CDR3. The CDR3 DNA reads TGTGCCAGCACCGCCCACGCTAGCGGGGGGGCTTATGAGCAGTTCTTC. It is translated as CASTAHASGGAYEQFF.

The genes are TRBV7-8 and TRBJ1-3; D possibly corresponds to TRBD1 (5 bases). The CDR3 loop spans 14 amino acids. Germline lookup yields CDR1 SGHVS and CDR2 FQNEAQ. V was pared by 1 base and J by 10 bases, with 14 bases between. CDR3 region: CASSLVEYRGTIYF. CDR3 nucleotides: TGTGCCAGCAGCTTAGTGGAATACCGGGGGACCATATATTTT.

The V and J genes are TRBV7-2 and TRBJ2-2; a possible D gene is TRBD2 (5 bases). The germline CDR1 and CDR2 sequences are SGHTA and FQGNSA. This CDR3 contains 16 residues. The V end was cut by 3 bases, the J end by 0 bases, with 11 bases between. Here the CDR3 DNA reads TGTGCCAGCAGCTTTACCTCGGGGTCGAACACCGGGGAGCTGTTTTTT. Residues: CASSFTSGSNTGELFF.

This clone was detected only once. The chain recombines TRBV5-4 with TRBJ1-1; no clear D gene. Looked up from germline, CDR1 is SGHNT and CDR2 is YYREEE (reference sequence). Trimming removed 2 bases from V and 0 bases from J, with 8 bases in between. This CDR3 comprises 14 residues. CDR3 coding DNA: TGTGCCAGCAGCTTTGGGCGGGTGAACACTGAAGCTTTCTTT. Protein: CASSFGRVNTEAFF.

This chain links TRBV4-1 with TRBJ2-2; 10 nucleotides align to TRBD2. The CDR3 consists of 17 residues. V gave up 6 bases and J gave up 2 bases; unmatched junction bases: 9. Germline lookup yields CDR1 MGHRA and CDR2 YSYEKL. The CDR3 DNA reads TGCGCCAGCAGGGCTTTTCTAGCGGGAGCCAACACCGGGGAGCTGTTTTTT. This codes for CASRAFLAGANTGELFF.